Shown below are 15 T cell receptor beta chains from a single sample sequenced in a study of cytomegalovirus exposure and HLA in healthy donors. A multiplex PCR was run with 60 Vbeta primers and 13 Jbeta primers. TCRdb keeps only in-frame clones here, not all; method: immunoSEQ multiplex PCR. The sample shows 150,000 to 200,000 clones, 77% of them seen only once. The sequenced sample consisted of PBMCs. The origin of the receptors is a woman aged 25 to 39 in good health and CMV-seronegative.

This sequence joins TRBV29-1 and TRBJ1-2; 11 bases are shared with TRBD1. With 8 bases clipped from V and 4 bases from J, the junction kept 6 bases outside the gene matches. CDR1 and CDR2 from the germline V gene are SQVTM and ANQGSEA. This CDR3 is built from 13 residues. Here the CDR3 DNA reads TGCAGCTCCAGGACAGGGGGCGCCTATGGCTACACCTTC. It encodes CSSRTGGAYGYTF. Looking up the rest from reference TRBV29-1 and TRBJ1-2 gives the full variable domain: SAVISQKPSRDICQRGTSLTIQCQVDSQVTMMFWYRQQPGQSLTLIATANQGSEATYESGFVIDKFPISRPNLTFSTLTVSNMSPEDSSIYLCSSRTGGAYGYTFGSGTRLTVV.

This rearrangement joins TRBV4-2 to TRBJ2-1; D remains ambiguous. The length of the CDR3 is 14 residues. V was cut by 0 bases and J by 0 bases, with 3 bases left in between. CDR1 and CDR2 from the germline V gene are LGHNA and YNFKEQ. CDR3 in amino acids: CASSQDGSYNEQFF. CDR3 in DNA: TGTGCCAGCAGCCAAGACGGCTCCTACAATGAGCAGTTCTTC.

The V call is TRBV6-6, the J call TRBJ1-2; D possibly corresponds to TRBD1 (6 bases). The V end lost 0 bases, the J end lost 4 bases, and 12 bases lay between the germline ends. CDR3 size: 15 residues. CDR1 and CDR2 from the germline V gene are MNHNY and SVGAGI (reference sequence). CDR3 coding DNA: TGTGCCAGCAGTTACTCGAGTGGCAGGGGCTATGGCTACACCTTC. This sequence encodes CASSYSSGRGYGYTF.

The chain carries TRBV19 and TRBJ2-1; D is unresolved. This CDR3 comprises 14 residues. V lost 4 bases, J lost 5 bases, and 12 bases lay in between. Germline V gives CDR1 LNHDA, CDR2 SQIVND (reference sequence). The CDR3 is CASSRSQNDNEQFF. CDR3 nucleotides: TGTGCCAGTAGTAGGAGCCAAAACGACAATGAGCAGTTCTTC.

The chain employs TRBV25-1 and TRBJ2-1; D is possibly TRBD2 (6 bases). V was cut by 1 base and J by 5 bases, with 21 bases left in between. The germline V gene has CDR1 MGHDK and CDR2 SYGVNS. The CDR3 runs 18 residues. As DNA, the CDR3 is TGTGCCAGCAGTGAATCTTGGCAACGGACTAAAGCTGACAATGAGCAGTTCTTC. Protein product: CASSESWQRTKADNEQFF.

The V call is TRBV30, the J call TRBJ1-2; 8 bases are shared with TRBD1. Germline V CDR1 and CDR2: GTSNPN, SVGIG (reference sequence). CDR3 length: 16 residues. Trimming took 4 bases from V and 0 from J; bases not matched to a gene: 10. The CDR3 nucleotides read TGTGCCTGGAATCTAGGGACAGGACCAACTAACTATGGCTACACCTTC. It translates to CAWNLGTGPTNYGYTF.

The chain is built from TRBV30 and TRBJ2-7; the D is unclear. The CDR3 contains 14 residues. Trimming took off 0 bases at V and 5 bases at J, with 14 bases between the two ends. Germline CDR1 and CDR2: GTSNPN and SVGIG (reference sequence). CDR3 amino acids: CAWSVLRIRNEQYF. The CDR3, as DNA: TGTGCCTGGAGTGTACTGCGAATCCGCAACGAGCAGTACTTC. The whole variable domain, filled in from reference TRBV30 and TRBJ2-7, reads SQTIHQWPATLVQPVGSPLSLECTVEGTSNPNLYWYRQAAGRGLQLLFYSVGIGQISSEVPQNLSASRPQDRQFILSSKKLLLSDSGFYLCAWSVLRIRNEQYFGPGTRLTVT.

This clone occurred once. The chain is built from TRBV27 and TRBJ2-1, with 8 bases matching TRBD1. Germline values: CDR1 MNHEY, CDR2 SMNVEV (reference sequence). CDR3 size: 17 residues. V lost 5 bases to trimming and J lost 5 bases; unmatched junction nucleotides: 14. CDR3 loop: CASSPKVTGVHNNEQFF. The CDR3 DNA is TGTGCCAGCAGTCCTAAAGTGACAGGGGTTCACAACAATGAGCAGTTCTTC.

The chain recombines TRBV7-9 with TRBJ2-3, with a weak D call TRBD1 (5 bases). Germline CDR1 is SEHNR and CDR2 is FQNEAQ (reference sequence). The CDR3 sequence is 14 residues long. Trimming left V 4 bases short and J 3 bases short, with 11 bases between. The CDR3 coding sequence is TGTGCCAGCAGCTCCAGGGATGGGACAGATACGCAGTATTTT. Its protein is CASSSRDGTDTQYF.

This clone occurred a few times. The chain employs TRBV6-6 and TRBJ2-2; 10 nucleotides align to TRBD1. J was trimmed by 7 bases and V by 3 bases; bases with no gene match: 8. This CDR3 comprises 16 residues. Germline V lookup: CDR1 MNHNY, CDR2 SVGAGI (reference sequence). CDR3 DNA: TGTGCCAGCAGTTATACCGGGACAGGGGTTGGCGGGGAGCTGTTTTTT. Encoded protein: CASSYTGTGVGGELFF.

Concerning this clone itself: Other DNA sequences within the sample encode an identical CDR3. The CDR3 DNA reads TGTGCCAGCAGCTTGAACCTAGCGGGGGGGGAGACCCAGTACTTC. Translation: CASSLNLAGGETQYF. The V call is TRBV7-2, the J call TRBJ2-5; 12 bases line up with TRBD2. Germline-derived CDR1 and CDR2 are SGHTA and FQGNSA. This CDR3 has 15 residues. After removal of 3 bases from V and 5 bases from J, the junction contained 4 bases not matched to a gene.

The CDR3 sequence: CASSLLLAGSPYNEQFF. The CDR3 DNA is TGTGCCAGTAGTCTCCTATTAGCGGGGTCCCCCTACAATGAGCAGTTCTTC. The J gene is TRBJ2-1, the V gene TRBV19, with TRBD2 matching over 8 bases. J lost 2 bases, V lost 5 bases, and 11 bases had no gene match. This CDR3 has 17 amino acids. The V gene's germline CDR1 is LNHDA and CDR2 SQIVND (reference sequence).

In DNA, the CDR3 is TGTGCCAGCAGGACACAGGGTACCAACGAGCAGTACTTC. Translation: CASRTQGTNEQYF. V gene TRBV6-5 combines with J gene TRBJ2-7; D is possibly TRBD1 (6 bases). CDR1 MNHEY and CDR2 SVGAGI come from the germline V gene. The CDR3 sequence is 13 residues long. V was pared by 6 bases and J by 5 bases, with 14 bases between.

This chain links TRBV30 with TRBJ2-1, with TRBD2 identical over 11 bases. This CDR3 region has 15 residues. V dropped 8 bases and J dropped 3; count of bases not matched to a gene: 9. Germline V lookup: CDR1 GTSNPN, CDR2 SVGIG (reference sequence). The CDR3 reads CAALPSGGLYNEQFF. CDR3 sequence (DNA): TGTGCCGCCCTCCCTAGCGGGGGGCTCTACAATGAGCAGTTCTTC.

V is TRBV11-2 and J is TRBJ1-1; 7 positions match TRBD1. Per germline, CDR1 SGHAT and CDR2 FQNNGV. After removal of 1 base from V and 2 bases from J, the junction contained 13 bases not matched to a gene. The CDR3 runs 18 residues. The CDR3 reads CASSLALAGTAFNTEAFF. Written as DNA, the CDR3 is TGTGCCAGCAGCTTAGCGCTTGCAGGGACAGCCTTTAACACTGAAGCTTTCTTT.